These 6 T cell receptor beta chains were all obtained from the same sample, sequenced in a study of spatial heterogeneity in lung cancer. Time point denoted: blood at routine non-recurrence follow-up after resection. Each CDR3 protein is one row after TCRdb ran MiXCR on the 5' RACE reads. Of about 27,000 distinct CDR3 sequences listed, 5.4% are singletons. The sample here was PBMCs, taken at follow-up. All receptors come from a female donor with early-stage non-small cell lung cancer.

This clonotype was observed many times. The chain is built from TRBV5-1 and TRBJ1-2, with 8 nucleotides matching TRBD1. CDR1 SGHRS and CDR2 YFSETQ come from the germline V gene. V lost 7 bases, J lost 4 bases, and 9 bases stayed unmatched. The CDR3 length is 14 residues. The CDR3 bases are TGCGCCAGCGCCCCACCCGGGACAGGCTATGGCTACACCTTC. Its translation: CASAPPGTGYGYTF.

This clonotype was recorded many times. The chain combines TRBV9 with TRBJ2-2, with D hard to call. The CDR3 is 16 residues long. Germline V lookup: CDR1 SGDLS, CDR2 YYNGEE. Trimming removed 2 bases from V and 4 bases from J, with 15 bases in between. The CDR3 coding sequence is TGTGCCAGCAGCGTCACCCCCGGGCCCCTCACCGGGGAGCTGTTTTTT. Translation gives CASSVTPGPLTGELFF.

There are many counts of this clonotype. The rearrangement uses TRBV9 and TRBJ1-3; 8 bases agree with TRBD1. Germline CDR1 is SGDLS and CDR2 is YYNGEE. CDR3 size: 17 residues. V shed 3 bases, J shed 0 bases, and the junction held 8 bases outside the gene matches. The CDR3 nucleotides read TGTGCCAGCAGCGCCGGGGGACAGGTCTACTCTGGAAACACCATATATTTT. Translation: CASSAGGQVYSGNTIYF.

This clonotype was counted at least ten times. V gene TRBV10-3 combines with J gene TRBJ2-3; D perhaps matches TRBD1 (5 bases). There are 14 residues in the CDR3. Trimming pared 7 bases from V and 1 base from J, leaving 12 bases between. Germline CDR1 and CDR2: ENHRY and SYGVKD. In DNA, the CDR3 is TGTGCCATCACTGCGACAGAGGGCACAGATACGCAGTATTTT. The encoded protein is CAITATEGTDTQYF.

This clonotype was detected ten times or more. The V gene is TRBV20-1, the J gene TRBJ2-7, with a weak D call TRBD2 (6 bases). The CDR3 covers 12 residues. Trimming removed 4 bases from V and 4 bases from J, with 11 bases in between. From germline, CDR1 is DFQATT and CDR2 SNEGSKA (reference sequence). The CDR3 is CSAKLATYEQYF. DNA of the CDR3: TGCAGTGCTAAGCTAGCGACATACGAGCAGTACTTC.

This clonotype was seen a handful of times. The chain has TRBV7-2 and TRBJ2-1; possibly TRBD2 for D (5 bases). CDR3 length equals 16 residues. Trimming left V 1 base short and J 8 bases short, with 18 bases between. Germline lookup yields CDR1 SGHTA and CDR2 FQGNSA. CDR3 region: CASSLGRGPRAYEQFF. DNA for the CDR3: TGTGCCAGCAGCTTAGGAAGAGGGCCCCGGGCCTATGAGCAGTTCTTC.